This TCR beta chain appears in the sequencing data of a study of T-cell memory formation after mild COVID-19. V shed 1 base and J 6 bases; nucleotides not matched to a gene: 7. The V gene's germline CDR1 is LGHDT and CDR2 YNNKEL (reference sequence). There are 16 residues in the CDR3. In regard to this clonotype: Its target is not known.

Study-wide results and limits: Certain responding clones were present in pre-infection memory, suggesting participation of cross-reactive memory.

One entry per CDR3 protein, called by TCRdb with MiXCR from the 5' RACE reads. Here the sample spans 190,000 or so distinct CDR3 sequences, roughly a tenth being singletons. The J gene is TRBJ2-2, the V gene TRBV3-1; 8 nucleotides match TRBD1. The TCR sequence derives from a man younger than 35 who had mild COVID-19 (a few samples of this study predate the infection). Cell type and time point are not known. Material for sequencing was PBMCs or a T cell subset sorted from them (not recorded which). Written as DNA, the CDR3 is TGTGCCAGCAGCCAAGCAGGGCAGGGGGCATCCGGGGAGCTGTTTTTT. This codes for CASSQAGQGASGELFF.